This T cell receptor beta chain was identified during a study of tumor and adjacent non-tumor tissue in lung cancer. Study background: Samples averaged around 4 million productive TCRbeta reads each. Study findings and constraints: Normal lung showed higher cumulative top 100 clone frequency than tumor. Significantly higher TCR diversity was found in tumor than normal lung.

No cell sorting was done before RNA was extracted from the tissue. Distant lung tissue was collected more than 3 cm away from the tumor edge. Details on this clonotype: What it binds is unknown.

The germline V and J ends were trimmed by 1 base and 9 bases, with 19 bases remaining between them. The CDR3 is 17 residues long. Germline V CDR1 and CDR2: MNHEY, SVGEGT. Three rounds of nested PCR, following a modified ARM-PCR protocol, produced the TCRbeta library. TCRdb re-analysed the multiplex PCR reads in MiXCR, keeping a single row per CDR3 protein. The table has under 80,000 distinct CDR3 sequences, 75% to 85% seen once. The clonotype originates from a man aged 55 to 70 with non-small cell lung cancer. The material sequenced was distant non-tumor lung tissue. This sequence joins TRBV6-2 or TRBV6-3 and TRBJ1-6, with D uncertain. The CDR3 DNA reads as TGTGCCAGCAGTTACTTGACTATGGTAGGGTGGAGTTCACCCCTCCACTTT. Translated: CASSYLTMVGWSSPLHF.